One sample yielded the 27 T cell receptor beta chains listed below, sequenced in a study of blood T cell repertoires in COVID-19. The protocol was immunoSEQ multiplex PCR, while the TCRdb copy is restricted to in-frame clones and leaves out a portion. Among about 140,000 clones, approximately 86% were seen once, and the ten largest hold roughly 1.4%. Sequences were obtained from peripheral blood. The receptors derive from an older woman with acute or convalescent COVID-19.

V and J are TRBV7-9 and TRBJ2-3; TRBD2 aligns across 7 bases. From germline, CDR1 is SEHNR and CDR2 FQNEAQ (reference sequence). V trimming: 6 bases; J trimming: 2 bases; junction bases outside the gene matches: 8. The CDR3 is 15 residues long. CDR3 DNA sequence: TGTGCCAGCAGTCCGACTAGCAGCTACACAGATACGCAGTATTTT. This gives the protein CASSPTSSYTDTQYF. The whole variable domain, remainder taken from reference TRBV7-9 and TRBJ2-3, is DTGVSQNPRHKITKRGQNVTFRCDPISEHNRLYWYRQTLGQGPEFLTYFQNEAQLEKSRLLSDRFSAERPKGSFSTLEIQRTEQGDSAMYLCASSPTSSYTDTQYFGPGTRLTVL.

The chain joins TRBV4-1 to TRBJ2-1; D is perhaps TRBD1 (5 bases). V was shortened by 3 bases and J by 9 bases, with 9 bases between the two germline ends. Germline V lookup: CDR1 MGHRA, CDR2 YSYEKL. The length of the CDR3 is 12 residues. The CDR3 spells CASSQPQGEQFF. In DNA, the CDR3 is TGCGCCAGCAGCCAGCCCCAGGGTGAGCAGTTCTTC.

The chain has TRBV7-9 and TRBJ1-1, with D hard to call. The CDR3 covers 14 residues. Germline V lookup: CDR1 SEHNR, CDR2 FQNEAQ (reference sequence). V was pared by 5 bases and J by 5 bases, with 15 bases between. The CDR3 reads CASSGVLKRTEAFF. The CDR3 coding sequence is TGTGCCAGCAGCGGGGTTTTGAAGCGGACTGAAGCTTTCTTT.

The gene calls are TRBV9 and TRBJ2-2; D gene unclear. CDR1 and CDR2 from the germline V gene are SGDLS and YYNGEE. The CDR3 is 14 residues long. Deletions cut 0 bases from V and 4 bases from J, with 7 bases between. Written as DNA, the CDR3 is TGTGCCAGCAGCGTAGAGGAGTTCACCGGGGAGCTGTTTTTT. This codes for CASSVEEFTGELFF.

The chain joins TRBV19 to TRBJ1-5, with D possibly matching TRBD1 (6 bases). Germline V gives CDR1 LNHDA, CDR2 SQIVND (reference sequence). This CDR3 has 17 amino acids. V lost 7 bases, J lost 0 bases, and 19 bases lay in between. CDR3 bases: TGTGCCAGTACCCTATATTCGGACAGTTATAGCAATCAGCCCCAGCATTTT. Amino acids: CASTLYSDSYSNQPQHF.

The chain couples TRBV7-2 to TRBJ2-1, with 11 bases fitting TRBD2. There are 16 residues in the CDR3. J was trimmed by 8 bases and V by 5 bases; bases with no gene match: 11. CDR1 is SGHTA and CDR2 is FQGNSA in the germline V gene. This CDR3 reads CASSPQASGGRDEQFF. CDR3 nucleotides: TGTGCCAGCAGCCCCCAGGCTAGCGGGGGGCGGGATGAGCAGTTCTTC.

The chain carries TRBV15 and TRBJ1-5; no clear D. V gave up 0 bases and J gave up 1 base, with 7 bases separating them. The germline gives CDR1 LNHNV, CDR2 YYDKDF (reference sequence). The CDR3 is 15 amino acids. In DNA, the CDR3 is TGTGCCACCAGCAGAGATGCGCTGAGCAATCAGCCCCAGCATTTT. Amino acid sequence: CATSRDALSNQPQHF.

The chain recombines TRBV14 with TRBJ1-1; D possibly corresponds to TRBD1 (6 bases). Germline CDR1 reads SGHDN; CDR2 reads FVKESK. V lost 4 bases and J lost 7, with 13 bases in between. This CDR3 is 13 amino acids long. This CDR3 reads CASSRDSRGEAFF. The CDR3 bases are TGTGCCAGCAGCCGCGACAGCAGGGGTGAAGCTTTCTTT. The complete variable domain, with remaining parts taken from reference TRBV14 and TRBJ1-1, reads EAGVTQFPSHSVIEKGQTVTLRCDPISGHDNLYWYRRVMGKEIKFLLHFVKESKQDESGMPNNRFLAERTGGTYSTLKVQPAELEDSGVYFCASSRDSRGEAFFGQGTRLTVV.

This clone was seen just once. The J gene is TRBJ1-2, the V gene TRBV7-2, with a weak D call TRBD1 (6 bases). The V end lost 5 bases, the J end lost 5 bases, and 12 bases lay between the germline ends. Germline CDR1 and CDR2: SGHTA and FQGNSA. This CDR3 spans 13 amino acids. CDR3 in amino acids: CASSRDRPYGYTF. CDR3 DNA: TGTGCCAGCAGCCGAGACAGGCCTTATGGCTACACCTTC.

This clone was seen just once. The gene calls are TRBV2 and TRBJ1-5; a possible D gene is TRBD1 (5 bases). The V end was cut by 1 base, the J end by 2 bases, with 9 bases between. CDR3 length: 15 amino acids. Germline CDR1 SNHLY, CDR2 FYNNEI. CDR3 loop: CASSEEGGGNQPQHF. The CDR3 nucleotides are TGTGCCAGCAGTGAAGAGGGAGGGGGCAATCAGCCCCAGCATTTT.

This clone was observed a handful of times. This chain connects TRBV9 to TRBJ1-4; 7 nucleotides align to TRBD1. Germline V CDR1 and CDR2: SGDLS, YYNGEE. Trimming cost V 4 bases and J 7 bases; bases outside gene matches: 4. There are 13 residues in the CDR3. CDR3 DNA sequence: TGTGCCAGCAGCCCCCGACAGGGTGAAAAACTGTTTTTT. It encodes CASSPRQGEKLFF.

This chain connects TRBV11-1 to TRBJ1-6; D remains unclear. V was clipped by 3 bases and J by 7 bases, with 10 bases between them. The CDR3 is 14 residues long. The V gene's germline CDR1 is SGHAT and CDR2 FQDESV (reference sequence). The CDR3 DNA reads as TGTGCCAGCAGCTTCGGACGGGAGAATTCACCCCTCCACTTT. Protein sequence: CASSFGRENSPLHF.

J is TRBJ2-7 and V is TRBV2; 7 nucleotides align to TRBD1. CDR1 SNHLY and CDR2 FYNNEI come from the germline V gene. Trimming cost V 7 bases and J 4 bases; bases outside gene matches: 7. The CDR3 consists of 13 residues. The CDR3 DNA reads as TGTGCCAGCACAGAGGGGGCAGGTTACGAGCAGTACTTC. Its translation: CASTEGAGYEQYF.

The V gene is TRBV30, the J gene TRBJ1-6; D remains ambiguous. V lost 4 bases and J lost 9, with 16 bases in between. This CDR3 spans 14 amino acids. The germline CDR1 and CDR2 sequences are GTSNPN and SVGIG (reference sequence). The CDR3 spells CAWTLSDLGSPLHF. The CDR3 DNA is TGTGCCTGGACCCTTTCTGACCTAGGTTCACCCCTCCACTTT.

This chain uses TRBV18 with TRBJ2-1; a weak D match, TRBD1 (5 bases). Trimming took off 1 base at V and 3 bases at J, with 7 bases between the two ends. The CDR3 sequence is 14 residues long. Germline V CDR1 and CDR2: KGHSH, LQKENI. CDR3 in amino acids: CASSPQGYYNEQFF. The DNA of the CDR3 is TGTGCCAGCTCACCACAGGGGTACTACAATGAGCAGTTCTTC.

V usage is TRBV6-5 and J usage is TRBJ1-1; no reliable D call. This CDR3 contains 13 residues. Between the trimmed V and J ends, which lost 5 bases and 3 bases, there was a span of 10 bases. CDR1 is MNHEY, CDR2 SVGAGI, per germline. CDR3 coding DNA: TGTGCCAGCAGTAATACTCGGGACACTGAAGCTTTCTTT. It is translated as CASSNTRDTEAFF.

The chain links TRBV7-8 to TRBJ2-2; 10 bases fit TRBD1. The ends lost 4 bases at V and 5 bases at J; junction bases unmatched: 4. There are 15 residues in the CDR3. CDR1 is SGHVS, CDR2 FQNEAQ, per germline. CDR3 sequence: CASSSRQGATGELFF. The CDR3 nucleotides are TGTGCCAGCAGCTCTAGACAGGGGGCTACCGGGGAGCTGTTTTTT.

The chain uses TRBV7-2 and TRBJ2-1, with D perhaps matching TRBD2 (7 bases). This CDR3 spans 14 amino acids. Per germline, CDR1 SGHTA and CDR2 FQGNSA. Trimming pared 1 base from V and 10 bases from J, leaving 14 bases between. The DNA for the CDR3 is TGTGCCAGCAGCTTAGGGGGGGGCCGGAGAGAGCAGTTCTTC. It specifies CASSLGGGRREQFF.

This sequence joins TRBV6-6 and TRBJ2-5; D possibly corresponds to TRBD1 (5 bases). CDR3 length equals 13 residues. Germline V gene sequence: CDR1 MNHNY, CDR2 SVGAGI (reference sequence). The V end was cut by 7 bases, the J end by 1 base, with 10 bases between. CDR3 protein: CASTRDSQETQYF. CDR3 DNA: TGTGCCAGCACCCGAGACAGCCAAGAGACCCAGTACTTC.

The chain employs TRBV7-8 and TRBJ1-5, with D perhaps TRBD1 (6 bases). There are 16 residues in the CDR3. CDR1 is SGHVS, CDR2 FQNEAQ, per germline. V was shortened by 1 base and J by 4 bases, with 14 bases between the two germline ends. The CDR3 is CASSLVNRANNQPQHF. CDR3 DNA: TGTGCCAGCAGCTTAGTAAACAGGGCAAATAATCAGCCCCAGCATTTT. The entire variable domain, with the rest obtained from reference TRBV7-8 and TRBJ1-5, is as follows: GAGVSQSPRYKVAKRGQDVALRCDPISGHVSLFWYQQALGQGPEFLTYFQNEAQLDKSGLPSDRFFAERPEGSVSTLKIQRTQQEDSAVYLCASSLVNRANNQPQHFGDGTRLSIL.

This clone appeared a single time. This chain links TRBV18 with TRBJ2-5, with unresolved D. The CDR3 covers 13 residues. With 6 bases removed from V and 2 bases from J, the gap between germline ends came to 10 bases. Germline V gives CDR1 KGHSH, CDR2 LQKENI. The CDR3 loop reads CASSRLGQETQYF. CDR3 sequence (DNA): TGTGCCAGCTCGCGACTTGGTCAAGAGACCCAGTACTTC.

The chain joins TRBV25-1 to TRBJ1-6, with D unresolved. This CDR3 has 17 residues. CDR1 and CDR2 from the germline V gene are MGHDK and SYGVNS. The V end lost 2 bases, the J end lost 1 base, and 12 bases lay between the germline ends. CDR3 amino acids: CASSEPGLKSYNSPLHF. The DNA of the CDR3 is TGTGCCAGCAGTGAACCGGGGTTGAAGTCCTATAATTCACCCCTCCACTTT.

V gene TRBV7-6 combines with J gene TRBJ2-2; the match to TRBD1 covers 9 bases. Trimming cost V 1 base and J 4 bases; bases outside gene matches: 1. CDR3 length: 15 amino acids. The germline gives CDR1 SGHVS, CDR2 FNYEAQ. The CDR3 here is CASSLGDRATGELFF. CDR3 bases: TGTGCCAGCAGCTTAGGGGACAGGGCCACCGGGGAGCTGTTTTTT.

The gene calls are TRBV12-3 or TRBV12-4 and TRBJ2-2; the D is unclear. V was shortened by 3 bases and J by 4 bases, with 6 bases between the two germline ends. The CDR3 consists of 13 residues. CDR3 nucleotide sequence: TGTGCCAGCAGTTTCCGTCCCACCGGGGAGCTGTTTTTT. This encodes CASSFRPTGELFF.

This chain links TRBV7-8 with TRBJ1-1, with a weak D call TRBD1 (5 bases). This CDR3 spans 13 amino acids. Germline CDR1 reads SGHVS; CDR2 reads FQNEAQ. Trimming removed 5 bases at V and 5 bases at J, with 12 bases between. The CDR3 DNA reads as TGTGCCAGCAGCAGAACCAGGGAAACTGAAGCTTTCTTT. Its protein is CASSRTRETEAFF.

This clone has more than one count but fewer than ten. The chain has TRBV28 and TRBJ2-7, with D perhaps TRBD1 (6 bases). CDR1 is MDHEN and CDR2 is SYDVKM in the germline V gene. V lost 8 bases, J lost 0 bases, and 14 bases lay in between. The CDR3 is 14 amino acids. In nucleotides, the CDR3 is TGTGCCAGCGGTCAACAGGGACCCTCCTACGAGCAGTACTTC. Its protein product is CASGQQGPSYEQYF. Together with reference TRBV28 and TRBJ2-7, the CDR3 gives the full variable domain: DVKVTQSSRYLVKRTGEKVFLECVQDMDHENMFWYRQDPGLGLRLIYFSYDVKMKEKGDIPEGYSVSREKKERFSLILESASTNQTSMYLCASGQQGPSYEQYFGPGTRLTVT.

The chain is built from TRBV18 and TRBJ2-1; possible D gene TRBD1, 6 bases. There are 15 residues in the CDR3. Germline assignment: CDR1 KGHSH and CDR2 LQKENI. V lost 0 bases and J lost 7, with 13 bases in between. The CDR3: CASSPPAGVNNEQFF. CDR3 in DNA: TGTGCCAGCTCACCACCGGCAGGGGTGAATAATGAGCAGTTCTTC.